This T cell receptor beta chain originates from a study of shared clonotypes between healthy human individuals. About the study: CD4 naive cells filled three plates per donor, CD4 memory three, CD8 naive two and CD8 memory one. Findings and caveats of the study: The sampled material consisted only of blood, and tissue repertoires are likely to differ.

From germline, CDR1 is KGHSH and CDR2 LQKENI. The CDR3 runs to 14 residues. V shed 2 bases, J shed 4 bases, and the junction held 2 bases outside the gene matches. Note on this clone: The target antigen is unknown. Additional DNA sequences in this sample encode the identical CDR3.

The authors loaded 150 to 250 ng DNA, roughly 33,000 T cell genomes, into sorted-subset replicate PCRs. Sequenced by immunoSEQ multiplex PCR; TCRdb stores in-frame clones only, minus some. The table includes 2,500,000 or so clones, just over 90% detected once. The sequence was obtained from a man between 18 and 29 years old in good health. V is TRBV18 and J is TRBJ2-5; 9 bases are shared with TRBD1. Sequenced: naive CD4+ T cells sorted from blood. Subset given: CD45RA+ positively selected. The CDR3 sequence: CASSPSTGGETQYF. The CDR3 region has the DNA TGTGCCAGCTCACCATCGACAGGGGGAGAGACCCAGTACTTC.